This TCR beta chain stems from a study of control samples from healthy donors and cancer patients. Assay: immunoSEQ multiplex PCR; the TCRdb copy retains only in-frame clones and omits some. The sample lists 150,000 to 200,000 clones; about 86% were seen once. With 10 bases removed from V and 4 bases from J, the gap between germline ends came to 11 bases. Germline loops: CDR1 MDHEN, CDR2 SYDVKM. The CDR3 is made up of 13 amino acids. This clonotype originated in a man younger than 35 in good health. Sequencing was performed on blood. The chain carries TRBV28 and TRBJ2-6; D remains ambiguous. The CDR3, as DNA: TGTGCCATTAGAACTCCGGGGGCCAACGTCCTGACTTTC. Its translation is CAIRTPGANVLTF.